Listed below are T cell receptor beta chains from one sample, sequenced in a study of CXCR3-negative and CXCR3-positive naive CD8 T cells. TCRdb reprocessed the 5' RACE reads, keeping one entry per CDR3 protein, no DNA. Here the sample table reports about 22,000 distinct CDR3 sequences. The sequencing input was memory CD8+ T cells from blood. Every receptor here comes from a human donor in good health. Some clones in this sample may be carry-over from other donors' samples. CDR3s include the opening cysteine and the closing phenylalanine or tryptophan. Part of the rows lack a size; the others show once, few, many or a class for expanded clones.

j_gene: TRBJ2-7; abundance: NA; v_gene: TRBV6-2/TRBV6-3; CDR3aa: CASETGTSVLYEQYF
j_gene: TRBJ2-5; abundance: NA; v_gene: TRBV5-1; CDR3aa: CASSSTGSRVREETQYF
j_gene: TRBJ2-7; abundance: NA; v_gene: TRBV5-5; CDR3aa: CASSLSPAAYEQYF
j_gene: TRBJ2-7; abundance: NA; v_gene: TRBV5-1; CDR3aa: CASSLSGESSYEQYF
j_gene: TRBJ1-1; abundance: NA; v_gene: TRBV12-3/TRBV12-4; CDR3aa: CASSTPSLNTEAFF
j_gene: TRBJ2-7; abundance: NA; v_gene: TRBV5-1; CDR3aa: CASSGTGYEQYF
j_gene: TRBJ2-3; abundance: NA; v_gene: TRBV11-3; CDR3aa: CASHREGTTDTQYF
j_gene: TRBJ2-7; abundance: NA; v_gene: TRBV29-1; CDR3aa: CSARTGDLEQYF
j_gene: TRBJ2-1; abundance: NA; v_gene: TRBV6-1; CDR3aa: CASSERPHEQFF
j_gene: TRBJ2-2; abundance: NA; v_gene: TRBV4-2; CDR3aa: CASSQDQGPAGELFF
j_gene: TRBJ2-7; abundance: NA; v_gene: TRBV9; CDR3aa: CASSVEGGSSAYEQYF
j_gene: TRBJ2-1; abundance: NA; v_gene: TRBV20-1; CDR3aa: CSARDLGAQHYNEQFF
j_gene: TRBJ2-1; abundance: NA; v_gene: TRBV9; CDR3aa: CASSTSGDSYNEQFF
j_gene: TRBJ2-6; abundance: NA; v_gene: TRBV6-4; CDR3aa: CASSEDGSSGANVLTF
j_gene: TRBJ2-6; abundance: medium-sized; v_gene: TRBV4-3; CDR3aa: CASSRGGDSGANVLTF
j_gene: TRBJ1-2; abundance: NA; v_gene: TRBV6-5; CDR3aa: CASRPGQVDGYTF
j_gene: TRBJ1-2; abundance: NA; v_gene: TRBV27; CDR3aa: CASSQPGQGAWTF
j_gene: TRBJ2-3; abundance: NA; v_gene: TRBV7-6; CDR3aa: CASSLAGGADTQYF
j_gene: TRBJ2-2; abundance: NA; v_gene: TRBV12-3/TRBV12-4; CDR3aa: CASSLRQVHGELFF
j_gene: TRBJ2-1; abundance: NA; v_gene: TRBV10-2; CDR3aa: CASSAGISYNEQFF
j_gene: TRBJ2-7; abundance: NA; v_gene: TRBV29-1; CDR3aa: CSVRTGKSYEQYF
j_gene: TRBJ1-1; abundance: NA; v_gene: TRBV7-9; CDR3aa: CASSLGPADTEAFF